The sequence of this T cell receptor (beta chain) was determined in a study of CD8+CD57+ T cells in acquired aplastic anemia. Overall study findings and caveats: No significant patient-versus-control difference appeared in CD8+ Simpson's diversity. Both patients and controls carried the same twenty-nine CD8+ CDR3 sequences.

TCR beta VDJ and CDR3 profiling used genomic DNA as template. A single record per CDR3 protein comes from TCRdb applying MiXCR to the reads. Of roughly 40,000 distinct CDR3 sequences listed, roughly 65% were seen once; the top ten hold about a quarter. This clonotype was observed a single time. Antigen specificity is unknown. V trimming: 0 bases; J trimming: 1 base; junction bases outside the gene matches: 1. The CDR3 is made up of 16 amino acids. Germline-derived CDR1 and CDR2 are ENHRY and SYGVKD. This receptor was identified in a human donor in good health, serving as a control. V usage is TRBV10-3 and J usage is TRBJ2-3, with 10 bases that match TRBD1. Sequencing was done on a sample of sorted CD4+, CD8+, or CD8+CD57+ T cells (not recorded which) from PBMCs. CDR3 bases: TGTGCCATCAGTGAGTCGACAGGGGGCCGCACAGATACGCAGTATTTT. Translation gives CAISESTGGRTDTQYF.